This passage covers 32 T cell receptor beta chains from one sample sequenced in a study of tumor and adjacent non-tumor tissue in lung cancer. This sample's RNA came from whole unsorted tissue. A modified ARM-PCR protocol with three rounds of nested PCR amplified TCRbeta. One entry per CDR3 protein, called by TCRdb with MiXCR from the multiplex PCR reads. This sample yields about 110,000 distinct CDR3 sequences, of which more than 70% are seen a single time; 37% belongs to the top ten. Sequenced material: lung tumor tissue. These receptors were taken from a woman aged 60-70 years with non-small cell lung cancer.

Only one count was recorded for this clonotype. Compared with germline, one end of the junction differs, possibly owing to a read error. V gene TRBV11-2 combines with J gene TRBJ2-1; 7 bases are shared with TRBD1. This CDR3 has 14 amino acids. Germline V gene lookup returns CDR1 SGHAT and CDR2 FQNNGV. The CDR3 DNA follows: TGTGCCAACAGCTTAGGGACAGTGGTCTTAAGTAGGTTCTTC. Amino acid sequence: CANSLGTVVLSRFF.

A word on this clonotype: A much bigger clone sits one base away, suggesting this may be a read error. The V and J genes are TRBV20-1 and TRBJ1-1; D call uncertain. Germline CDR1 is DFQATT and CDR2 is SNEGSKA (reference sequence). Trimming took 7 bases from V and 4 from J, leaving 10 bases between them. This CDR3 is 11 amino acids long. The CDR3 loop is CSVRRATEAFF. The CDR3 region has the DNA TGCAGTGTCCGAAGGGCCACTGAAGCTTTCTTT.

V is TRBV6-2 or TRBV6-3 and J is TRBJ1-2; D gene uncertain. This CDR3 has 13 residues. The germline gives CDR1 MNHEY, CDR2 SVGEGT. V dropped 8 bases and J dropped 2 bases, with 12 bases sitting between them. The CDR3 reads CASGSTGNYGYTF. DNA for the CDR3: TGTGCCAGCGGTTCGACGGGCAACTATGGCTACACCTTC.

For this clonotype: The conserved phenylalanine or tryptophan is not found at the CDR3 terminus, so this likely reflects a read error. The chain joins TRBV20-1 to TRBJ2-7, with 8 positions matching TRBD1. This CDR3 is 14 amino acids long. The junction had 15 bases not matched to a gene; V was cut back by 4 bases and J by 10 bases. Germline loops: CDR1 DFQATT, CDR2 SNEGSKA (reference sequence). The DNA for the CDR3 is TGCAGTGCTATACTAGCAGGGGGCCTGGGTGAACAGTACCTC. As protein: CSAILAGGLGEQYL.

With regard to this clonotype: At one boundary the junction diverges from the germline segment, which might be a read error. CDR3 sequence (DNA): TGTGCCAACAGCCTACTGGCAGGGGTCTCCTACGAGCAGTACTTC. Residues: CANSLLAGVSYEQYF. The genes are TRBV11-3 and TRBJ2-7; weak D call: TRBD1 (6 bases). Germline-derived CDR1 and CDR2 are SGHNT and YENEEA. The CDR3 consists of 15 residues.

This clonotype was recorded at least ten times. The chain is built from TRBV12-3 or TRBV12-4 and TRBJ2-2; D ambiguous. The CDR3 length is 15 residues. V was clipped by 6 bases and J by 6 bases, with 17 bases between them. The DNA of the CDR3 is TGTGCCAGCAGGCTTCCCGAGGCCCAAGCCGGGGAGCTGTTTTTT. This translates into CASRLPEAQAGELFF.

This clonotype was counted ten times or more. The chain employs TRBV20-1 and TRBJ1-5; D gene ambiguous. V lost 4 bases to trimming and J lost 11 bases, with 21 bases between them. This CDR3 has 14 residues. Germline CDR1 and CDR2: DFQATT and SNEGSKA (reference sequence). CDR3 sequence: CSAKREGLDMSQHF. The CDR3 DNA reads as TGCAGTGCTAAAAGGGAGGGCCTCGACATGTCCCAGCATTTT.

Details on this clonotype: A much larger clone sits a single nucleotide away, making a read error possible. The chain links TRBV20-1 to TRBJ1-6, with D tentatively TRBD1 (5 bases). Germline loops: CDR1 DFQATT, CDR2 SNEGSKA (reference sequence). The CDR3 is made up of 12 amino acids. CDR3 sequence (DNA): TGCAGTGCTGGGACCTTCAATTCACTCCTCCACTTT. Translating gives CSAGTFNSLLHF.

Details on this clonotype: A junction end diverges from the germline sequence, so it may reflect a read error. The gene calls are TRBV11-2 and TRBJ2-2; D is uncertain. Germline CDR1 reads SGHAT; CDR2 reads FQNNGV. The CDR3 sequence is 13 residues long. The CDR3 DNA follows: TGCGCCAGCAACTTAGTTCAAACCGGGGAGCTGTTTTTT. Encoded protein: CASNLVQTGELFF.

This chain joins TRBV11-1 and TRBJ1-2; 7 bases agree with TRBD1. Germline V lookup: CDR1 SGHAT, CDR2 FQDESV (reference sequence). CDR3 length: 16 residues. As DNA, the CDR3 is TGTCCCTGCAGCGACGGGACAGTGGGGGTTAACTATGGCTACACCTTC. The encoded protein is CPCSDGTVGVNYGYTF.

Turning to this clonotype: No conserved phenylalanine or tryptophan is present at the end of the CDR3, so a read error is the likely explanation. No DNA is shown, since the ends of the CDR3 on it are uncertain; the CDR3 is the one TCRdb lists. The chain links TRBV11-2 to TRBJ1-6. Germline V gene data show CDR1 as SGHAT and CDR2 as FQNNGV. Termini included, the CDR3 measures 14 amino acids. The CDR3 protein is CASSLEASNLPLHL.

The table lists this clonotype with a count of one. One end of the junction varies from germline; a read error may be responsible. The chain combines TRBV7-8 with TRBJ2-2, with 7 bases matching TRBD1. The CDR3 has 16 residues. Germline loops: CDR1 SGHVS, CDR2 FQNEAQ. The CDR3 here is CASSLGQTANTGVLFF. CDR3 DNA sequence: TGTGCCAGCAGCCTGGGACAGACCGCGAACACCGGGGTGCTGTTTTTT.

To note about this clonotype: Mismatch with germline at one junction end may stem from a read error. V usage is TRBV11-3 and J usage is TRBJ2-2, with 10 nucleotides matching TRBD1. CDR1 is SGHNT, CDR2 YENEEA, per germline. The CDR3 contains 15 residues. The DNA for the CDR3 is TGTCCCAGCAGCCCGGGGACAGGGGTCACCGGGGAGCCGTTTTTT. Encoded protein: CPSSPGTGVTGEPFF. The entire variable domain, with the rest obtained from reference TRBV11-3 and TRBJ2-2, is as follows: EAGVVQSPRYKIIEKKQPVAFWCNPISGHNTLYWYLQNLGQGPELLIRYENEEAVDDSQLPKDRFSAERLKGVDSTLKIQPAELGDSAVYLCPSSPGTGVTGEPFFGEGSRLTVL.

Concerning this clonotype: No conserved phenylalanine or tryptophan is present at the end of the CDR3, so a read error is the likely explanation. The DNA is omitted, as the CDR3 cannot be located on it reliably, and the CDR3 follows TCRdb's listing. The chain is built from TRBV11-2 and TRBJ2-7; the table gives TRBD1 as D, unverified against the DNA. 13 amino acids form the CDR3, both terminal residues included. Germline CDR1 reads SGHAT; CDR2 reads FQNNGV. The chain's CDR3 is CASSLDWGVEHYL.

Notes on this clonotype: Its ends do not fully match the called genes, so a read error is possible. This chain joins TRBV6-6 and TRBJ2-2; the D gene is possibly TRBD1 (6 bases). CDR3 length: 14 amino acids. Germline CDR1 is MNHNY and CDR2 is SVGAGI (reference sequence). CDR3 bases: TGTGCCGGCAGGACAGACGAGAACACCGCGGAGCTGTTTTTT. It yields the protein CAGRTDENTAELFF.

On this clonotype itself: The junction departs from germline at one end; a sequencing error may be responsible. The CDR3 here is CVSSWAAVSLADNEQFF. The CDR3 DNA reads as TGTGTCAGCAGCTGGGCAGCGGTCTCATTGGCGGACAATGAGCAGTTCTTC. This chain uses TRBV5-4 with TRBJ2-1; TRBD2 is a possible D gene (5 bases). The length of the CDR3 is 17 residues. CDR1 is SGHNT, CDR2 YYREEE, per germline (reference sequence).

There are a few counts of this clonotype. A much larger clone differs from this one at a single base, so this may be a read error. The rearrangement links TRBV13 to TRBJ1-6, with D perhaps matching TRBD1 (5 bases). This CDR3 comprises 12 residues. The V gene's germline CDR1 is PRHDT and CDR2 FYEKMQ (reference sequence). CDR3 DNA sequence: TGTGCCAGCAGCCTGGGGGAATCACCCTTCCACTTT. Its translation is CASSLGESPFHF.

The rearrangement uses TRBV7-6 and TRBJ1-3; tentative D call: TRBD1 (5 bases). Germline V gene data show CDR1 as SGHVS and CDR2 as FNYEAQ. Trimming shortened V by 1 base and J by 0 bases, and 13 bases separated the two germline ends. The CDR3 loop spans 17 amino acids. CDR3 region: CASSLVDSLNSGNTIYF. In DNA form, the CDR3 reads TGTGCCAGCAGCTTAGTTGACAGCTTAAACTCTGGAAACACCATATATTTT.

This clonotype occurred once. Since a much larger clone is just one base distant, this may be a read error. This rearrangement joins TRBV6-2 or TRBV6-3 to TRBJ1-1; weak D call: TRBD1 (6 bases). V was cut by 5 bases and J by 6 bases, with 31 bases left in between. The CDR3 sequence is 19 residues long. CDR1 is MNHEY and CDR2 is SVGEGT in the germline V gene. Here the CDR3 DNA reads TGTGCCAGCAGTCCTTCCGCTCACCCATTCAGGGGAGTGGAGGCTGAAGCTTTCTTT. Protein: CASSPSAHPFRGVEAEAFF.

As for this clonotype: At one end the junction does not follow the germline gene, possibly because of a read error. This chain joins TRBV4-1 and TRBJ2-7; D remains ambiguous. CDR3 length: 13 residues. Germline CDR1 reads MGHRA; CDR2 reads YSYEKL. In nucleotides, the CDR3 is TGCGCCAGCAGCCAAGAGGGGTCAGACGAACAGTACTTC. Encoded protein: CASSQEGSDEQYF.

To note about this clonotype: The junction and the germline gene differ at one end; a read error may be behind it. The rearrangement links TRBV6-2 or TRBV6-3 to TRBJ2-1; D is perhaps TRBD1 (6 bases). Germline lookup yields CDR1 MNHEY and CDR2 SVGEGT. The CDR3 contains 15 residues. CDR3 amino acids: CASTNQGLSYNKQFF. For the CDR3, the DNA is TGTGCCAGCACTAATCAGGGGCTTTCCTACAATAAGCAGTTCTTC.

This chain uses TRBV6-2 or TRBV6-3 with TRBJ2-1, with D possibly matching TRBD2 (5 bases). The V gene lost 2 bases and the J gene lost 6 bases, with 14 bases spanning the gap. The CDR3 extends over 15 amino acids. CDR1 is MNHEY, CDR2 SVGEGT, per germline. The DNA for the CDR3 is TGTGCCAGCAGTTACGATCTGGGAGAGAGCAATGAGCAGTTCTTC. Translating it yields CASSYDLGESNEQFF.

On this clonotype itself: One end of the junction is discordant with germline, which a read error may explain. The chain employs TRBV11-2 and TRBJ2-3, with D perhaps matching TRBD1 (6 bases). The CDR3 extends over 15 amino acids. The germline gives CDR1 SGHAT, CDR2 FQNNGV. As DNA, the CDR3 is TGTGCCACCAGCGCCACAGGGATGGCCACAGATACGCAGTATTTT. It specifies CATSATGMATDTQYF.

Regarding this clonotype: A read error may produce the germline difference seen at one junction end. The genes are TRBV12-3 or TRBV12-4 and TRBJ1-5; TRBD1 might be the D (5 bases). The CDR3 length is 16 residues. The CDR3 reads CANILSGSGGNQPQHF. The CDR3, as DNA: TGTGCCAACATTCTGTCTGGGAGCGGGGGTAATCAGCCCCAGCATTTC.

There are many counts of this clonotype. The rearrangement links TRBV10-3 to TRBJ1-2, with D unclear. Germline lookup yields CDR1 ENHRY and CDR2 SYGVKD. The V end lost 4 bases, the J end lost 4 bases, and 10 bases lay between the germline ends. This CDR3 comprises 13 residues. The CDR3 reads CAISVDPTYGYTF. The CDR3 DNA is TGTGCCATCAGTGTTGACCCTACCTATGGCTACACCTTC.

On this clonotype: Compared with germline, one end of the junction differs, possibly owing to a read error. The chain joins TRBV6-2 or TRBV6-3 to TRBJ1-2, with TRBD1 as a possible D gene (5 bases). The CDR3 spans 15 residues. Germline V gene sequence: CDR1 MNHEY, CDR2 SVGEGT. CDR3 nucleotide sequence: TGTTCCAGCAGACTCCGGGACTTGAACCTCTATGGCTACACCTTC. Translation: CSSRLRDLNLYGYTF.

Points on this clonotype: Possible read error: a much larger clone is one base away. This rearrangement joins TRBV10-3 to TRBJ1-2, with 9 bases that match TRBD1. The CDR3 covers 14 residues. CDR1 is ENHRY, CDR2 SYGVKD, per germline. The CDR3 is CTIRGTGRLDGYTF. The CDR3 DNA is TGTACCATCAGGGGGACAGGGAGACTCGATGGCTACACCTTC.

Comments on this clonotype: Lacking the conserved final phenylalanine or tryptophan, this CDR3 likely reflects a read error. The V gene is TRBV11-3, the J gene TRBJ2-1, with 12 bases lining up with TRBD2. V was clipped by 8 bases and J by 7 bases; unmatched bases: 9. This CDR3 is 15 amino acids long. The germline gives CDR1 SGHNT, CDR2 YENEEA. CDR3 bases: TGTGCCAGCTGCTACCTAGCGGGGGGGAAAAATGAGCAGTTCATC. Translated, it gives CASCYLAGGKNEQFI.

This clonotype was detected ten times or more. The J gene is TRBJ2-2, the V gene TRBV6-2 or TRBV6-3; tentative D call: TRBD2 (5 bases). The CDR3 totals 17 residues. The V end lost 6 bases, the J end lost 0 bases, and 17 bases lay between the germline ends. CDR1 and CDR2 from the germline V gene are MNHEY and SVGEGT. CDR3: CASSPDPPRANTGELFF. DNA of the CDR3: TGTGCCAGCAGCCCAGACCCCCCGAGGGCGAACACCGGGGAGCTGTTTTTT.

This clonotype was observed at least ten times. V usage is TRBV20-1 and J usage is TRBJ1-5, with TRBD1 matching 8 bases. The ends lost 6 bases at V and 1 base at J; junction bases unmatched: 11. The CDR3 loop spans 16 amino acids. CDR1 DFQATT and CDR2 SNEGSKA come from the germline V gene (reference sequence). The CDR3 DNA follows: TGCAGTGCGGGTGGGACAGGCCGGCCGAGCAATCAGCCCCAGCATTTT. Translated: CSAGGTGRPSNQPQHF.

A remark on this clonotype: The junction does not match germline at one end; this may be a read error. The DNA of the CDR3 is TGTGCCAGCAGCCCACAGGGGGAGCTAGGATATGACTACACCTTC. Translating it yields CASSPQGELGYDYTF. The chain carries TRBV11-2 and TRBJ1-2; TRBD1 agrees at 8 bases. The CDR3 has 15 residues. Germline CDR1 is SGHAT and CDR2 is FQNNGV.

Notes on this clonotype: An end of the junction differs from the germline gene, which may be a read error. The chain recombines TRBV11-3 with TRBJ1-4; D possibly corresponds to TRBD1 (5 bases). Germline CDR1 is SGHNT and CDR2 is YENEEA. This CDR3 has 17 residues. This chain's CDR3 is CASSFDSRHAINEKLLF. In nucleotides, the CDR3 is TGTGCCAGCAGCTTTGACAGCCGACATGCAATTAATGAAAAACTGCTTTTT.